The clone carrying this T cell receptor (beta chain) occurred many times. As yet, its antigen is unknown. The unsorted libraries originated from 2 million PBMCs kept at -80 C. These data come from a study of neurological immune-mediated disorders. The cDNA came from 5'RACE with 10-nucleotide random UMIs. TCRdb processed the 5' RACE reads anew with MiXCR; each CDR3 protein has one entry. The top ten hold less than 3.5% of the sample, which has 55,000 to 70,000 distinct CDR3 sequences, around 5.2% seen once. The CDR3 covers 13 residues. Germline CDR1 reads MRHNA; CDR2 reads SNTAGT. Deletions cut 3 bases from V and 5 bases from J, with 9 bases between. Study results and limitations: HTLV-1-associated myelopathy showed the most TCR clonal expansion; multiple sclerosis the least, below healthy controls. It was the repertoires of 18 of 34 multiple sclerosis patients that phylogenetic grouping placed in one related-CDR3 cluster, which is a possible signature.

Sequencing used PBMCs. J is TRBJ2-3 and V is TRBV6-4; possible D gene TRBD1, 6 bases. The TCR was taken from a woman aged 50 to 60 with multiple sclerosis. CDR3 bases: TGTGCCAGCAGTGAGCAGGGGAGAGATACGCAGTATTTT. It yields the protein CASSEQGRDTQYF.